This passage covers 30 T cell receptor beta chains from one sample sequenced in a study of T cells after yellow fever vaccination. TCRdb independently ran MiXCR on the 5' RACE reads; one entry per CDR3 protein. This table has 300,000 or so distinct CDR3 sequences, roughly 13% appearing once. Sample: CD4+ T cells sorted from PBMCs, taken 45 days after the yellow fever booster vaccination. The receptors come from a young man who received the YFV17D yellow fever vaccine.

At least ten counts were recorded for this clonotype. The chain links TRBV20-1 to TRBJ2-7; D is ambiguous. V lost 6 bases to trimming and J lost 6 bases, with 9 bases between them. The germline V gene has CDR1 DFQATT and CDR2 SNEGSKA (reference sequence). The length of the CDR3 is 10 residues. The CDR3 nucleotides read TGCAGTGCCCGGAGCCGCGAGCAGTACTTC. Its translation: CSARSREQYF.

V is TRBV12-3 or TRBV12-4 and J is TRBJ2-2; 7 bases agree with TRBD1. The ends lost 6 bases at V and 1 base at J; junction bases unmatched: 11. The CDR3 is made up of 17 amino acids. This CDR3 is CASRLGQFLGNTGELFF. CDR3 nucleotides: TGTGCCAGCAGGTTGGGACAGTTCTTAGGGAACACCGGGGAGCTGTTTTTT.

This clonotype was counted between two and nine times. This chain uses TRBV7-6 with TRBJ2-7; a weak D match, TRBD1 (5 bases). The CDR3 length is 15 residues. The germline gives CDR1 SGHVS, CDR2 FNYEAQ. The V end was cut by 3 bases, the J end by 7 bases, with 19 bases between. Here the CDR3 reads CASSLRSAGLGEQYF. The CDR3 DNA reads as TGTGCCAGCAGCTTGCGTAGTGCAGGGCTGGGGGAGCAGTACTTC.

This clonotype was found many times. The chain uses TRBV28 and TRBJ2-7; 9 bases match TRBD1. Unmatched junction bases numbered 10, after V lost 6 bases and J lost 7 bases. The CDR3 runs to 14 residues. Germline V CDR1 and CDR2: MDHEN, SYDVKM. The DNA for the CDR3 is TGTGCCAGCAGGTCTCTGGGACAGGGCGGGGAGCAGTACTTC. This encodes CASRSLGQGGEQYF. Together with reference TRBV28 and TRBJ2-7, the CDR3 gives the full variable domain: DVKVTQSSRYLVKRTGEKVFLECVQDMDHENMFWYRQDPGLGLRLIYFSYDVKMKEKGDIPEGYSVSREKKERFSLILESASTNQTSMYLCASRSLGQGGEQYFGPGTRLTVT.

V and J are TRBV20-1 and TRBJ2-1; 8 bases map to TRBD2. The germline V gene encodes CDR1 DFQATT and CDR2 SNEGSKA (reference sequence). The CDR3 contains 14 residues. With V trimmed by 7 bases and J by 8 bases, 13 bases remained unmatched. The CDR3 sequence is CSDSPGSGEDEQFF. The CDR3 region has the DNA TGCAGTGATAGTCCGGGTAGCGGGGAAGATGAGCAGTTCTTC.

This clonotype was picked up many times. The V and J genes are TRBV5-1 and TRBJ2-7; 9 bases match TRBD1. The CDR3 is 14 amino acids. V lost 6 bases to trimming and J lost 6 bases; unmatched junction nucleotides: 10. Germline V lookup: CDR1 SGHRS, CDR2 YFSETQ. CDR3 in DNA: TGCGCCAGCAACGCCAATGGACAGGGGACCGAGCAGTACTTC. This encodes CASNANGQGTEQYF.

The chain recombines TRBV7-6 with TRBJ2-1; possible D gene TRBD2, 7 bases. Trimming left V 7 bases short and J 12 bases short, with 19 bases between. The CDR3 spans 13 residues. Germline V gene lookup returns CDR1 SGHVS and CDR2 FNYEAQ. As DNA, the CDR3 is TGTGCCAGCACGCCGTTCTTGGGGGGGCGGCAGTTCTTC. Protein: CASTPFLGGRQFF.

This clonotype occurred a few times. The rearrangement joins TRBV20-1 to TRBJ2-7; 12 bases are a match to TRBD2. After removal of 6 bases from V and 3 bases from J, the junction contained 6 bases not matched to a gene. The germline gives CDR1 DFQATT, CDR2 SNEGSKA (reference sequence). This CDR3 contains 14 residues. The CDR3 DNA sequence: TGCAGTGCCTCGACTAGCGGGAGCTTCTACGAGCAGTACTTC. This sequence encodes CSASTSGSFYEQYF.

This clonotype was observed a handful of times. This chain joins TRBV20-1 and TRBJ1-1, with TRBD1 as a possible D gene (5 bases). V lost 5 bases to trimming and J lost 0 bases, with 7 bases between them. The CDR3 consists of 12 residues. The germline CDR1 and CDR2 sequences are DFQATT and SNEGSKA (reference sequence). DNA of the CDR3: TGCAGTGCTTTCAGGGTGAACACTGAAGCTTTCTTT. Translated, it gives CSAFRVNTEAFF.

The chain uses TRBV29-1 and TRBJ1-3; 8 bases match TRBD1. The germline V gene encodes CDR1 SQVTM and CDR2 ANQGSEA. The length of the CDR3 is 15 residues. J gave up 0 bases and V 7 bases, and 8 bases lay outside the gene matches. The CDR3 loop reads CSASGGTFSGNTIYF. CDR3 nucleotides: TGCAGCGCATCAGGGGGCACCTTCTCTGGAAACACCATATATTTT.

The rearrangement links TRBV7-8 to TRBJ2-7, with a weak D call TRBD1 (6 bases). This CDR3 is built from 14 residues. Trimming pared 5 bases from V and 3 bases from J, leaving 14 bases between. From germline, CDR1 is SGHVS and CDR2 FQNEAQ. The chain's CDR3 is CASSLGAILYEQYF. In DNA, the CDR3 is TGTGCCAGCAGCCTGGGGGCAATCCTCTACGAGCAGTACTTC.

V and J are TRBV24-1 and TRBJ2-2; 11 nucleotides match TRBD2. The CDR3 has 16 amino acids. V was pared by 5 bases and J by 4 bases, with 5 bases of the junction left unmatched. Germline CDR1 reads KGHDR; CDR2 reads SFDVKD. CDR3 bases: TGTGCCACCAGTGCCTCCGGGACTAGCGGCACCGGGGAGCTGTTTTTT. Translated: CATSASGTSGTGELFF.

J is TRBJ2-2 and V is TRBV7-3; D is undetermined. CDR3 length equals 12 residues. V was trimmed by 8 bases and J by 3 bases, leaving 7 bases between them. In germline, CDR1 is SGHTA, CDR2 FQGTGA. This chain's CDR3 is CASGQYTGELFF. CDR3 nucleotides: TGTGCCAGCGGCCAGTACACCGGGGAGCTGTTTTTT.

This chain joins TRBV4-3 and TRBJ1-5; D is ambiguous. Trimming left V 1 base short and J 0 bases short, with 7 bases between. Germline values: CDR1 LGHNA, CDR2 YSLEER. This CDR3 has 15 residues. In DNA, the CDR3 is TGCGCCAGCAGCCAAGTGTATAATAGCAATCAGCCCCAGCATTTT. Its protein product is CASSQVYNSNQPQHF.

This clonotype has only a few counts. The genes are TRBV20-1 and TRBJ2-7; weak D call: TRBD2 (6 bases). Germline assignment: CDR1 DFQATT and CDR2 SNEGSKA (reference sequence). This CDR3 region has 13 residues. The CDR3, as DNA: TGCAGCGTCTCGGGAGTTTCTCCCTACGAGCAGTACTTC. It is translated as CSVSGVSPYEQYF.

The V gene is TRBV12-3 or TRBV12-4, the J gene TRBJ2-3, with 10 bases fitting TRBD2. The CDR3 is 14 residues long. V gave up 5 bases and J gave up 7 bases; unmatched junction bases: 6. The CDR3 region is CASSPSGRGNTQYF. CDR3 DNA sequence: TGTGCCAGCAGTCCAAGCGGGAGGGGGAATACGCAGTATTTT.

The chain recombines TRBV12-3 or TRBV12-4 with TRBJ2-5; D gene ambiguous. This CDR3 comprises 13 residues. V was cut by 4 bases and J by 1 base, with 7 bases left in between. CDR3 loop: CASSSSLQETQYF. The DNA of the CDR3 is TGTGCCAGCAGTTCAAGCCTCCAAGAGACCCAGTACTTC.

This clonotype was picked up a small number of times. The V call is TRBV10-3, the J call TRBJ2-7; D gene unclear. This CDR3 has 13 residues. V lost 5 bases to trimming and J lost 1 base, with 9 bases between them. The germline V gene encodes CDR1 ENHRY and CDR2 SYGVKD. This CDR3 reads CAISKDGSYEQYF. In DNA form, the CDR3 reads TGTGCCATCAGTAAGGACGGGTCCTACGAGCAGTACTTC.

V and J are TRBV6-2 or TRBV6-3 and TRBJ2-7; 8 bases match TRBD2. Germline trimming cut 2 bases from V and 3 bases from J; bases unmatched to any gene: 3. This CDR3 has 14 residues. Germline CDR1 MNHEY, CDR2 SVGEGT. CDR3 sequence (DNA): TGTGCCAGCAGTTACACGACTAGCGTCTACGAGCAGTACTTC. Translation: CASSYTTSVYEQYF.

The chain joins TRBV6-1 to TRBJ1-3; no clear D gene. Germline-derived CDR1 and CDR2 are MNHNS and SASEGT. The CDR3 loop spans 15 amino acids. V was clipped by 5 bases and J by 0 bases, with 11 bases between them. For the CDR3, the DNA is TGTGCCAGCAGTCGACGGACCGACTCTGGAAACACCATATATTTT. Translation gives CASSRRTDSGNTIYF.

To note about this clonotype: Since a much larger clone is just one base distant, this may be a read error. V is TRBV12-3 or TRBV12-4 and J is TRBJ2-1; no definite D call. This CDR3 is built from 13 residues. V was trimmed by 7 bases and J by 3 bases, leaving 10 bases between them. As DNA, the CDR3 is TGTGCCAGCAACTATAGCAACTACAATGAGCAGTTCTTC. The encoded protein is CASNYSNYNEQFF.

The chain carries TRBV6-5 and TRBJ2-2; TRBD2 is a possible D gene (6 bases). Per germline, CDR1 MNHEY and CDR2 SVGAGI. The CDR3 is 15 residues long. V lost 6 bases and J 0 bases, leaving 11 bases between the germline ends. The CDR3 region has the DNA TGTGCCAGCAGACGGACTATCGCGAACACCGGGGAGCTGTTTTTT. Translating it yields CASRRTIANTGELFF.

There are many counts of this clonotype. CDR3 DNA: TGTGCCAGCAGTTTAGATCCCGGGATCGGCTACACCTTC. Translating gives CASSLDPGIGYTF. The V call is TRBV28, the J call TRBJ1-2, with D unresolved. Germline V lookup: CDR1 MDHEN, CDR2 SYDVKM. Trimming left V 2 bases short and J 8 bases short, with 12 bases between. The CDR3 length is 13 residues.

The CDR3 DNA follows: TGTGCCAGCAGCTTAATGAGGCAGTACGAGCAGTACTTC. Protein: CASSLMRQYEQYF. V usage is TRBV7-2 and J usage is TRBJ2-7, with unresolved D. CDR3 length: 13 residues. CDR1 is SGHTA, CDR2 FQGNSA, per germline. Trimming left V 2 bases short and J 4 bases short, with 9 bases between.

This chain joins TRBV7-2 and TRBJ1-5, with 7 bases matching TRBD1. The CDR3 extends over 14 amino acids. Trimming cost V 1 base and J 6 bases; bases outside gene matches: 3. Germline V lookup: CDR1 SGHTA, CDR2 FQGNSA. The CDR3 loop is CASSLDRGLQPQHF. CDR3 nucleotide sequence: TGTGCCAGCAGCTTAGACAGGGGCCTTCAGCCCCAGCATTTT.

This chain links TRBV27 with TRBJ2-1, with a weak D call TRBD1 (6 bases). The CDR3 is made up of 14 amino acids. The germline gives CDR1 MNHEY, CDR2 SMNVEV (reference sequence). Deletions cut 3 bases from V and 4 bases from J, with 10 bases between. In DNA form, the CDR3 reads TGTGCCAGCAGTTTGGGCAGGGGTTACAATGAGCAGTTCTTC. Its translation: CASSLGRGYNEQFF.

J is TRBJ2-7 and V is TRBV6-1; the match to TRBD1 covers 8 bases. The CDR3 is made up of 13 amino acids. The V segment lost 7 bases and the J segment 6 bases; nucleotides outside the gene matches: 8. In germline, CDR1 is MNHNS, CDR2 SASEGT. CDR3 loop: CASIPKTGGEQYF. The CDR3 region has the DNA TGTGCCAGCATCCCTAAAACAGGGGGCGAGCAGTACTTC.

V gene TRBV6-1 combines with J gene TRBJ2-2; a possible D gene is TRBD1 (7 bases). Germline CDR1 MNHNS, CDR2 SASEGT. The V gene lost 6 bases and the J gene lost 0 bases, with 17 bases spanning the gap. This CDR3 comprises 17 residues. CDR3 region: CASRSLPGGSNTGELFF. The CDR3 bases are TGTGCCAGCAGAAGTTTGCCAGGGGGGTCGAACACCGGGGAGCTGTTTTTT.

The chain links TRBV6-5 to TRBJ2-1; D may be TRBD1 or TRBD2 (6 bases each). CDR1 is MNHEY and CDR2 is SVGAGI in the germline V gene. CDR3 length: 17 residues. V was clipped by 2 bases and J by 7 bases, with 21 bases between them. CDR3 in amino acids: CASSYPPSGGARNEQFF. The CDR3 DNA sequence: TGTGCCAGCAGTTACCCGCCCTCCGGGGGCGCGAGGAATGAGCAGTTCTTC.

V and J are TRBV6-2 or TRBV6-3 and TRBJ2-1; weak D call: TRBD1 (6 bases). Deletions cut 6 bases from V and 8 bases from J, with 11 bases between. The germline V gene has CDR1 MNHEY and CDR2 SVGEGT. This CDR3 is 12 amino acids long. CDR3 loop: CASSNRADEQFF. The CDR3 nucleotides are TGTGCCAGCAGCAACAGGGCCGATGAGCAGTTCTTC.